The source of this T cell receptor (beta chain) is a study of blood T cell repertoires in COVID-19. Study in general: The study drew acute and convalescent COVID-19 samples from the United States, Italy and Spain. Sources were T cells, B-cell-depleted T cells, or PBMCs; the material itself was cDNA or gDNA.

Per the original methods: Estimation of nucleated cell counts relied on the amplification of reference gene primers. Clones were read by immunoSEQ multiplex PCR, and TCRdb kept only the in-frame ones, dropping some. V and J calls and clone size are given by that table; D and trimming were obtained from the DNA. This table holds 150,000 to 200,000 clones, about 89% found once. This CDR3 contains 16 residues. Between the trimmed V and J ends, which lost 0 bases and 4 bases, there was a span of 13 bases. Germline V gives CDR1 SGDLS, CDR2 YYNGEE. This chain links TRBV9 with TRBJ1-4; TRBD1 is a possible D gene (5 bases). The receptor was isolated from a man between 40 and 49 years old with active or convalescent COVID-19. The sequenced material came from peripheral blood. The DNA for the CDR3 is TGTGCCAGCAGCGTAGGTGGGGCCAGGGTTAATGAAAAACTGTTTTTT. Translating it yields CASSVGGARVNEKLFF.